A single sample is the source of the 15 T cell receptor beta chains below, sequenced in a study of blood T cell repertoires in COVID-19. Assay: immunoSEQ multiplex PCR; the TCRdb copy retains only in-frame clones and omits some. Of 200,000 to 250,000 clones listed, 70% to 85% were seen once; the top ten hold about 1.7%. The material sequenced was PBMCs or T cells enriched from blood (not recorded which). Receptors were obtained from a man aged 55 to 69 who had recovered from COVID-19.

V and J are TRBV30 and TRBJ2-3, with 7 bases lining up with TRBD2. The CDR3 runs to 14 residues. The germline gives CDR1 GTSNPN, CDR2 SVGIG (reference sequence). The ends lost 4 bases at V and 1 base at J; junction bases unmatched: 5. DNA for the CDR3: TGTGCCTGGAACCCGGCGGGGGGCACAGATACGCAGTATTTT. As protein: CAWNPAGGTDTQYF.

The gene calls are TRBV3-1 (or the pseudogene TRBV3-2) and TRBJ1-3; a possible D gene is TRBD1 (6 bases). Germline CDR1 is LGHDT and CDR2 is YNNKEL (reference sequence). There are 18 residues in the CDR3. Trimming cost V 2 bases and J 0 bases, with 17 bases left between them. The CDR3 bases are TGTGCCAGCAGCCAAAACCCACAGGGCTTAAGCTCTGGAAACACCATATATTTT. It encodes CASSQNPQGLSSGNTIYF.

The chain has TRBV5-1 and TRBJ1-5, with no clear D. The CDR3 has 16 amino acids. Germline V lookup: CDR1 SGHRS, CDR2 YFSETQ. Trimming left V 0 bases short and J 3 bases short, with 13 bases between. The CDR3 sequence: CASSLEVSYPNQPQHF. CDR3 sequence (DNA): TGCGCCAGCAGCTTGGAAGTGTCCTACCCCAATCAGCCCCAGCATTTT.

This clone occurred many times. The rearrangement uses TRBV7-8 and TRBJ2-1; 11 nucleotides agree with TRBD2. Trimming removed 6 bases from V and 3 bases from J; junction bases left unmatched: 7. CDR1 is SGHVS, CDR2 FQNEAQ, per germline. This CDR3 region has 16 residues. CDR3: CASSPTSGGHYNEQFF. The CDR3 nucleotides read TGTGCCAGCAGTCCTACTAGCGGGGGACACTACAATGAGCAGTTCTTC.

The chain is built from TRBV4-3 and TRBJ1-6; TRBD1 matches 8 bases. V lost 4 bases to trimming and J lost 8 bases; unmatched junction nucleotides: 7. The length of the CDR3 is 15 residues. CDR1 is LGHNA, CDR2 YSLEER, per germline. The CDR3: CASSLTGGQHSPLHF. CDR3 coding DNA: TGCGCCAGCAGCCTCACAGGGGGACAGCATTCACCCCTCCACTTT.

This clone showed up many times. This chain joins TRBV2 and TRBJ2-5; 9 bases map to TRBD1. Trimming cost V 4 bases and J 5 bases; bases outside gene matches: 5. The CDR3 runs to 14 residues. Germline V CDR1 and CDR2: SNHLY, FYNNEI. The CDR3 protein is CASSASTGGETQYF. As DNA, the CDR3 is TGTGCCAGCAGTGCGTCGACAGGGGGGGAGACCCAGTACTTC. Full variable domain (missing parts from reference TRBV2 and TRBJ2-5): EPEVTQTPSHQVTQMGQEVILRCVPISNHLYFYWYRQILGQKVEFLVSFYNNEISEKSEIFDDQFSVERPDGSNFTLKIRSTKLEDSAMYFCASSASTGGETQYFGPGTRLLVL.

This clone occurred once. V is TRBV29-1 and J is TRBJ2-3; D unclear. Germline lookup yields CDR1 SQVTM and CDR2 ANQGSEA. This CDR3 has 11 amino acids. Trimming removed 6 bases from V and 4 bases from J, with 8 bases in between. As DNA, the CDR3 is TGCAGCGTAGAGATGGCAGATACGCAGTATTTT. Translated, it gives CSVEMADTQYF.

Only one count was recorded for this clone. The V gene is TRBV2, the J gene TRBJ1-2; tentatively, D is TRBD1 (6 bases). The CDR3 contains 15 residues. Trimming removed 0 bases from V and 4 bases from J, with 12 bases in between. Germline V gene lookup returns CDR1 SNHLY and CDR2 FYNNEI. The CDR3 loop is CASSEAKSTGYGYTF. The CDR3 DNA sequence: TGTGCCAGCAGTGAAGCGAAATCGACAGGCTATGGCTACACCTTC.

The rearrangement uses TRBV11-1 and TRBJ1-4; a weak D match, TRBD1 (6 bases). Germline V gene lookup returns CDR1 SGHAT and CDR2 FQDESV (reference sequence). V lost 4 bases to trimming and J lost 4 bases, with 7 bases between them. The CDR3 contains 13 residues. This CDR3 is CASSWTVNEKLFF. CDR3 DNA sequence: TGTGCCAGCAGCTGGACAGTTAATGAAAAACTGTTTTTT.

This chain joins TRBV27 and TRBJ2-3; TRBD2 agrees at 13 bases. The V gene end was trimmed by 5 bases and the J gene end by 3 bases; junction bases not matched to a gene: 8. Germline V CDR1 and CDR2: MNHEY, SMNVEV (reference sequence). The CDR3 runs to 17 residues. CDR3 protein: CASSLGGLAGSTDTQYF. CDR3 nucleotide sequence: TGTGCCAGCAGTCTGGGGGGACTAGCGGGGAGTACAGATACGCAGTATTTT.

This chain links TRBV5-1 with TRBJ2-1; 7 bases are a match to TRBD2. The CDR3 has 14 residues. Per the germline V gene, CDR1 is SGHRS and CDR2 is YFSETQ. The ends lost 3 bases at V and 2 bases at J; junction bases unmatched: 2. CDR3 bases: TGCGCCAGCAGCTCGGGGGGAACCTACAATGAGCAGTTCTTC. Translated, it gives CASSSGGTYNEQFF.

The chain joins TRBV12-3 or TRBV12-4 to TRBJ1-1; D gene uncertain. The ends were cut back, 2 bases at V and 4 bases at J, with 8 bases in the middle. This CDR3 has 13 residues. CDR3 sequence reads: CASSLTESTEAFF. In DNA form, the CDR3 reads TGTGCCAGCAGTTTAACTGAGTCCACTGAAGCTTTCTTT.

This chain uses TRBV15 with TRBJ2-3, with 8 nucleotides matching TRBD2. Trimming at V came to 1 base and at J to 5 bases, leaving 11 bases not matched to a gene. This CDR3 is 17 amino acids long. Germline V lookup: CDR1 LNHNV, CDR2 YYDKDF (reference sequence). The CDR3 DNA follows: TGTGCCACCAGCAGAGCTCTGGCGGGGGGTCGAGAAGATACGCAGTATTTT. Its translation: CATSRALAGGREDTQYF.

This clone was observed at least ten times. V usage is TRBV6-1 and J usage is TRBJ2-7, with D possibly TRBD1 on 5 matching bases. CDR3 length: 14 residues. Germline values: CDR1 MNHNS, CDR2 SASEGT. Deletions cut 0 bases from V and 0 bases from J, with 6 bases between. In DNA form, the CDR3 reads TGTGCCAGCAGTGAAGCGACAGTCTCCTACGAGCAGTACTTC. It is translated as CASSEATVSYEQYF.

The chain is built from TRBV7-6 and TRBJ1-1, with TRBD1 matching over 8 bases. The CDR3 loop spans 16 amino acids. The germline gives CDR1 SGHVS, CDR2 FNYEAQ. J gave up 0 bases and V 3 bases, and 6 bases lay outside the gene matches. CDR3 bases: TGTGCCAGCAGCTTCCCCCAGGGGGCAATGAACACTGAAGCTTTCTTT. This gives the protein CASSFPQGAMNTEAFF.